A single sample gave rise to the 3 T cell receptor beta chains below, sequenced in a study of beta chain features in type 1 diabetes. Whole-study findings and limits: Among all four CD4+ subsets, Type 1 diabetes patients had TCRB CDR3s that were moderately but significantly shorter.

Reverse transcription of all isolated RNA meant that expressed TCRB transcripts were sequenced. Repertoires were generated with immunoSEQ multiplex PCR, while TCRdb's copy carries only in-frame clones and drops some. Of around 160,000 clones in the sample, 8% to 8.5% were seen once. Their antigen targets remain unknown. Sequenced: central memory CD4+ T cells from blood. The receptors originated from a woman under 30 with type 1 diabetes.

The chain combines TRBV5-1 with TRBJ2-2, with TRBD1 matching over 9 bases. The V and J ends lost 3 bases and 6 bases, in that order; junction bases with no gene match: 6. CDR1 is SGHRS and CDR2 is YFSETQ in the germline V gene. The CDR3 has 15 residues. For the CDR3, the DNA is TGCGCCAGCAGCTCGGGACAGGGAGTTGCCGGGGAGCTGTTTTTT. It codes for CASSSGQGVAGELFF.

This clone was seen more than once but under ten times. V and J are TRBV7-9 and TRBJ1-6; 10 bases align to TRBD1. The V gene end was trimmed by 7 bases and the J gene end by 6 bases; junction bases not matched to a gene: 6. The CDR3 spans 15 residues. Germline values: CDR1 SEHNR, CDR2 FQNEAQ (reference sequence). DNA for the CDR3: TGTGCCAGCACGGGGACAGGGGACGGTAATTCACCCCTCCACTTT. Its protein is CASTGTGDGNSPLHF.

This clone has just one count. The CDR3 region has the DNA TGTGCCAGCTCACCGACAAATTACCAAGAGACCCAGTACTTC. Its protein is CASSPTNYQETQYF. The V gene is TRBV18, the J gene TRBJ2-5; unclear D gene. The CDR3 extends over 14 amino acids. V dropped 3 bases and J dropped 0 bases, with 8 bases sitting between them. Germline CDR1 is KGHSH and CDR2 is LQKENI.